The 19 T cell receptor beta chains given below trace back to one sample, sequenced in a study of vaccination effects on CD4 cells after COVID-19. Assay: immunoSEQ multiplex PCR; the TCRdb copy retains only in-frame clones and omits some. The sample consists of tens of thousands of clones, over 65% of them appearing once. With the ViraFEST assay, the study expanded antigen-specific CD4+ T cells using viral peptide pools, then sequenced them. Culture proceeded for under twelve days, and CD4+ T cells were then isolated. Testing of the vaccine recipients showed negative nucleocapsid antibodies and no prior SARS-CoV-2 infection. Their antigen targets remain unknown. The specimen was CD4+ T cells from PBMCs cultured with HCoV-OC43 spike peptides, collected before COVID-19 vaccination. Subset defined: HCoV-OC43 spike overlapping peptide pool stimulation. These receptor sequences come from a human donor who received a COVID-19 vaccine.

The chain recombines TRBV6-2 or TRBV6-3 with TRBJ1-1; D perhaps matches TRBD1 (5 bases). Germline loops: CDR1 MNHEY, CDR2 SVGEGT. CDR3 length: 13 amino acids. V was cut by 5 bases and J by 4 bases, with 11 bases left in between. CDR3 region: CASSRLQVTEAFF. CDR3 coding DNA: TGTGCCAGCAGTCGCCTACAGGTCACTGAAGCTTTCTTT.

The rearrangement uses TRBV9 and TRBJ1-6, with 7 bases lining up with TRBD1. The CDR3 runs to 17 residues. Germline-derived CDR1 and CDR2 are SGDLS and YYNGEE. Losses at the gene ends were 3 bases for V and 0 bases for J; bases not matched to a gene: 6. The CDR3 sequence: CASSAPQGSSYNSPLHF. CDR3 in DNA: TGTGCCAGCAGCGCTCCACAGGGGAGCTCCTATAATTCACCCCTCCACTTT. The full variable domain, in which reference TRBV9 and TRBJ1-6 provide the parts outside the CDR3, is DSGVTQTPKHLITATGQRVTLRCSPRSGDLSVYWYQQSLDQGLQFLIQYYNGEERAKGNILERFSAQQFPDLHSELNLSSLELGDSALYFCASSAPQGSSYNSPLHFGNGTRLTVT.

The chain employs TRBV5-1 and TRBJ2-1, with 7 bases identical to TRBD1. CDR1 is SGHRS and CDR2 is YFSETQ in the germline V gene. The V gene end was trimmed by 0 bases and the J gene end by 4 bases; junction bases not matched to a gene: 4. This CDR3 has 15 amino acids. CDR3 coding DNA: TGCGCCAGCAGCTTGGGTGGGACAGTATACAATGAGCAGTTCTTC. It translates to CASSLGGTVYNEQFF.

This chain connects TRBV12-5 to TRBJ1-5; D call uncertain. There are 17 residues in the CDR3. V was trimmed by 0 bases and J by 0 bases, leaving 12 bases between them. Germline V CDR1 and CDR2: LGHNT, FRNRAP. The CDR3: CASGLVSPDGSNQPQHF. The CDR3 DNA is TGTGCTAGTGGTTTGGTTTCGCCGGACGGTAGCAATCAGCCCCAGCATTTT.

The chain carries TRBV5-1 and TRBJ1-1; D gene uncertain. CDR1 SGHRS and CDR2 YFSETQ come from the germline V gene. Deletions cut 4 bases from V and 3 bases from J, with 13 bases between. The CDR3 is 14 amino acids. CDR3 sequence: CASSPTGGYTEAFF. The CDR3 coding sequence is TGCGCCAGCAGCCCCACGGGAGGGTACACTGAAGCTTTCTTT.

In DNA, the CDR3 is TGTGCCAGCAGCCGGGTAACCAATGAGCAGTTCTTC. Amino acid sequence: CASSRVTNEQFF. V gene TRBV11-2 combines with J gene TRBJ2-1, with unresolved D. CDR1 and CDR2 from the germline V gene are SGHAT and FQNNGV. This CDR3 is 12 amino acids long. V lost 5 bases and J 6 bases, leaving 8 bases between the germline ends.

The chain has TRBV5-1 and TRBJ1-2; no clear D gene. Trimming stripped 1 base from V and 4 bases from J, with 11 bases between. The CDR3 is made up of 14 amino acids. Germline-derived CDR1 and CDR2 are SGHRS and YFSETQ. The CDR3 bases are TGCGCCAGCAGCTTGCAGGAGGTGGGCTATGGCTACACCTTC. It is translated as CASSLQEVGYGYTF. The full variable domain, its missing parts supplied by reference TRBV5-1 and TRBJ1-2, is KAGVTQTPRYLIKTRGQQVTLSCSPISGHRSVSWYQQTPGQGLQFLFEYFSETQRNKGNFPGRFSGRQFSNSRSEMNVSTLELGDSALYLCASSLQEVGYGYTFGSGTRLTVV.

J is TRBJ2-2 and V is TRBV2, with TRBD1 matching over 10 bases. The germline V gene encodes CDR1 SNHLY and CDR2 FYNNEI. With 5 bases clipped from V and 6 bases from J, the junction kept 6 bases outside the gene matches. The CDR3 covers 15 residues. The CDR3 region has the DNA TGTGCCAGCAGTCTAAGACAGGGGGCTCCCGGGGAGCTGTTTTTT. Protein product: CASSLRQGAPGELFF. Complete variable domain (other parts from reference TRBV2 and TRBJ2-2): EPEVTQTPSHQVTQMGQEVILRCVPISNHLYFYWYRQILGQKVEFLVSFYNNEISEKSEIFDDQFSVERPDGSNFTLKIRSTKLEDSAMYFCASSLRQGAPGELFFGEGSRLTVL.

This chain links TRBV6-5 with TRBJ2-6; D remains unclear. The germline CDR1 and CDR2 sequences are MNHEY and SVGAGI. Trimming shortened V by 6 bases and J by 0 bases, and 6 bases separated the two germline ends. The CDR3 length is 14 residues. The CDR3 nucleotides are TGTGCCAGCAGAGAGGTCTCTGGGGCCAACGTCCTGACTTTC. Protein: CASREVSGANVLTF.

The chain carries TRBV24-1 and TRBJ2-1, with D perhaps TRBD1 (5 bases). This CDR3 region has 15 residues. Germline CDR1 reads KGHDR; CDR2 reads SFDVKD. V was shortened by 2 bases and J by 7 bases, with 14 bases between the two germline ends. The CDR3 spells CATSDSGRGKNEQFF. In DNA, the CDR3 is TGTGCCACCAGTGATTCCGGAAGGGGTAAAAATGAGCAGTTCTTC.

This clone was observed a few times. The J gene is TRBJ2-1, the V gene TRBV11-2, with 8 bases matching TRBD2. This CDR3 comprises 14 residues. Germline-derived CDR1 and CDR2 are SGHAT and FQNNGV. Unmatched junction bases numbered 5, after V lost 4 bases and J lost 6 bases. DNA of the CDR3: TGTGCCAGCAGCTCCGGGGGGGCCGGCAATGAGCAGTTCTTC. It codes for CASSSGGAGNEQFF.

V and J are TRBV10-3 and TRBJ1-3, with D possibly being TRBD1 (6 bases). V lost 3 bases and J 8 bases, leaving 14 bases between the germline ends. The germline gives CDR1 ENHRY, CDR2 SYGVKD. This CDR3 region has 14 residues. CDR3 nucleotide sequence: TGTGCCATCAGTGATAAGGGGGGGACGGACACCATATATTTT. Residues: CAISDKGGTDTIYF.

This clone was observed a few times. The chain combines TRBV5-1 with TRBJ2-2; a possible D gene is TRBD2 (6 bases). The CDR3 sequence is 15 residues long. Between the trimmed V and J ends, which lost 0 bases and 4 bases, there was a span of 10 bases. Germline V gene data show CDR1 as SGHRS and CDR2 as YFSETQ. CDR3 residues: CASSLGGTGTGELFF. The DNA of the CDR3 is TGCGCCAGCAGCTTGGGGGGGACTGGCACCGGGGAGCTGTTTTTT.

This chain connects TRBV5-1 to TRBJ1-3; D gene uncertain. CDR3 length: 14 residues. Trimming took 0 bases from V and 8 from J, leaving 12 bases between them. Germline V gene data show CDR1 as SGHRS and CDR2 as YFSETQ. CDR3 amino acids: CASSLGQMRDTIYF. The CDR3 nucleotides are TGCGCCAGCAGCTTGGGACAAATGAGGGACACCATATATTTT.

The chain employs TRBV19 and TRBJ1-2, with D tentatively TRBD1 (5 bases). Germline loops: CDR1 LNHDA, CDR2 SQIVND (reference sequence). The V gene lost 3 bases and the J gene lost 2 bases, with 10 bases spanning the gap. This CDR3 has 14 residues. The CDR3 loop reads CASSIGRANYGYTF. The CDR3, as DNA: TGTGCCAGTAGTATTGGCAGGGCGAACTATGGCTACACCTTC.

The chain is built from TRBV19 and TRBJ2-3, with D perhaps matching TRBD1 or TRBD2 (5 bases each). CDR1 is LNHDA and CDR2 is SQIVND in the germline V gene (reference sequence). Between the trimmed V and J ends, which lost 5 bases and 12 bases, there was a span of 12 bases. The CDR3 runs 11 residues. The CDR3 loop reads CASSVSGRQYF. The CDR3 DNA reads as TGTGCCAGTAGTGTATCGGGACGCCAGTATTTT.

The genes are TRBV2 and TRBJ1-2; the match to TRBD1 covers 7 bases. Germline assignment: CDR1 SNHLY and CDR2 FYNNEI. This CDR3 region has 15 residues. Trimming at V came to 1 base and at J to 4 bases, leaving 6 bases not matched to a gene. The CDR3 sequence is CASSEEGGGIYGYTF. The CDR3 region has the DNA TGTGCCAGCAGTGAAGAAGGGGGCGGTATCTATGGCTACACCTTC.

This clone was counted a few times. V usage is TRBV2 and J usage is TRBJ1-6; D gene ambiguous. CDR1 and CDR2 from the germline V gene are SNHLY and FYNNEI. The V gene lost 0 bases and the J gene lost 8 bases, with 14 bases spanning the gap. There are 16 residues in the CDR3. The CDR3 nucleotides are TGTGCCAGCAGTGAAGCGTTCGGCGGAGGCTATTCACCCCTCCACTTT. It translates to CASSEAFGGGYSPLHF.

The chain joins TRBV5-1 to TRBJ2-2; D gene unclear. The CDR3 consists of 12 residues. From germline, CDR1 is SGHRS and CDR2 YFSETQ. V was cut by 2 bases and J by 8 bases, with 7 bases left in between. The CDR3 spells CASSFPRGELFF. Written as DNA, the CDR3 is TGCGCCAGCAGCTTTCCACGTGGGGAGCTGTTTTTT.